A single T cell receptor beta chain is shown here with its context. This entry is derived from a study of blood T cell repertoires in COVID-19. Study-wide context: COVID-19 samples, acute and convalescent, were from the United States, Italy and Spain. From T cells, B-cell-depleted T cells, or PBMCs came the material, which was cDNA or gDNA.

Seattle researchers signed up patients amid active infection and tracked them longitudinally. In the authors' methods: Nucleated cell counts were estimated from reference gene primer amplification. Produced via immunoSEQ multiplex PCR; TCRdb's table is partial and in-frame only. From that table come the V and J calls and clone size; the DNA was used to work out D and trimming. Counted here are fewer than 250,000 clones, 85% to 90% occurring once; the ten biggest clones make up 11%. CDR1 is MNHEY and CDR2 is SVGEGT in the germline V gene. The CDR3 has 15 residues. The trim removed 2 bases at V and 5 bases at J, leaving 6 bases unmatched.

The rearrangement uses TRBV6-2 or TRBV6-3 and TRBJ2-3; 8 nucleotides match TRBD2. Material for sequencing was peripheral blood. This sequence was found in a man aged 45 to 65 with COVID-19, enrolled during active disease. The CDR3 is CASSYPGGNLDTQYF. In nucleotides, the CDR3 is TGTGCCAGCAGTTACCCGGGGGGGAACCTAGATACGCAGTATTTT.